The sequence of this TCR beta chain was determined in a study of identical twins listed by TCRdb under 2016. Looking at the study overall: To test whether fetal clonotypes persist, the study used deep sequencing on TCR alpha and beta repertoires from monozygotic twins, unrelated adults of various ages, and cord blood. To rule out contamination, replicate twin experiments were performed at different times with different library preparation protocols.

V is pared back by 5 bases and J by 0 bases, with 17 bases lying between the germline termini. Measured from the cysteine to the phenylalanine, the CDR3 is 16 residues long. Only the CDR3 region is kept as DNA, spanning 48 bases read in frame from base 1. Every donor was a healthy Caucasian. General findings and caveats noted by the study authors: A weaker excess of twin sharing was found in beta out-of-frame sequences because the signal-to-noise ratio was lowered by fewer shared sequences. Recombination models systematically underestimated out-of-frame TCR alpha sharing in monozygotic twins but agreed with sharing between unrelated individuals. Out-of-frame TCR alpha sequences shared between twins showed an excess of low generation-probability sequences compared with coincidental sharing between unrelated individuals. Because the same donors could not be followed over many years, conclusions were based on cross-sectional statistical analysis. Invariant T cells such as MAIT and iNKT could partly confound zero-insertion analyses, though diverse VJ usage argued against this for most clonotypes. Abundant cord blood beta clonotypes carried fewer insertions; young adult naive repertoires showed a weaker similar trend, while memory repertoires showed none.

About this clonotype: There is no known antigen for this receptor. No base quality values were provided; no much bigger clone lies one nucleotide off.

Library preparation used 5' RACE. Sequencing instrument: Illumina HiSeq 2000. Template switching introduced a universal primer binding site; the final cDNA contained a unique molecular identifier, enabling accurate counting of TCR cDNA molecules. Specific primers in the conserved constant-segment region were used to synthesize first-strand cDNA for the TCR alpha and beta chains. To control for contamination, every cDNA library was double barcoded, receiving both a SMART-Mk sample barcode and Illumina barcodes. TruSeq adapter sequences, together with Illumina sample barcodes, were added in two successive PCR steps. TCR alpha and beta cDNA libraries were sequenced on the Illumina HiSeq platform with custom primers. In the source study's methods: MiGEC was used to process raw reads and extract unique molecular identifiers, and MiXCR was used to find CDR3 positions. For each individual, recombination models were inferred using an EM algorithm with the repgenHMM and IGoR tools. The tcR package in R was used for shared clonotype analysis, with sharing normalized by the product of cloneset sizes. To study raw recombination without the effects of thymic and clonal selection, out-of-frame nonproductive sequences were analyzed. Through fastp at Q25 and MiXCR, TCRdb rebuilt clones from the public reads, retaining in-frame beta chains. CDR3 protein duplicates are merged, each entry listing the most common genes and DNA. TCRdb's processing, not the study's, gives the V and J calls here. In all, the sample holds approximately 1.8 million distinct CDR3 sequences, and roughly a third of those were seen once. The top ten clones comprise 0.25% to 0.3% of the sample.

This clonotype was sampled from a newborn girl in good health. The chain was built from TRBV12-3 or TRBV12-4 and TRBJ2-7, with a weak D call of TRBD2 (6 bases match). Sample: cord blood. The DNA sequence reads TGTGCCAGCAGTCACACCTCAGCGGGCAGCTCCTACGAGCAGTACTTC. This codes for CASSHTSAGSSYEQYF.